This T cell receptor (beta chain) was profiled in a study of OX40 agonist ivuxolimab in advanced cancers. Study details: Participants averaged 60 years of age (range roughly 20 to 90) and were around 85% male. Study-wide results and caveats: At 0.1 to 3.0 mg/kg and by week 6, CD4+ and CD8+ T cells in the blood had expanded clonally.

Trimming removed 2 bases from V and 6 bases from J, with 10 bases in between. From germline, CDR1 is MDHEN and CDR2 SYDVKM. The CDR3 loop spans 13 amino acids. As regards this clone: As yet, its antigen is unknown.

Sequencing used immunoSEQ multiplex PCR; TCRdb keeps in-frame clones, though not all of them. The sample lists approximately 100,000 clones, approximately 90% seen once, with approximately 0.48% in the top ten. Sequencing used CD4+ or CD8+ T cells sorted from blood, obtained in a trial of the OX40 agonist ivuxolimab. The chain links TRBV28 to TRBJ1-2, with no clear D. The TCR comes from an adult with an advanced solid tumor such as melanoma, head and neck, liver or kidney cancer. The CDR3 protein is CASSLTSPNGYTF. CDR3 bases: TGTGCCAGCAGTTTAACGTCCCCGAATGGCTACACCTTC.